This T cell receptor (beta chain) stems from a study of blood T cell repertoires in COVID-19. The junction had 10 bases not matched to a gene; V was cut back by 5 bases and J by 0 bases. This CDR3 contains 16 residues. From germline, CDR1 is SNHLY and CDR2 FYNNEI. The study drew participants aged about 18 to 95 years from some 24 US areas. Cohorts were determined from participant-reported clinical history. Clones were read by immunoSEQ multiplex PCR, and TCRdb kept only the in-frame ones, dropping some. The sample consists of a few hundred thousand clones, 90% to 95% of them appearing once. The source material was PBMCs or T cells enriched from blood (not recorded which). This chain links TRBV2 with TRBJ2-7, with TRBD1 identical over 7 bases. The origin of this receptor is a human donor in a cohort exposed to, infected with or recovered from COVID-19 (not recorded which). The donor label of this sample is uncertain. CDR3 sequence (DNA): TGTGCCAGCAGTCCGAGACAGGGATCGGTCTCCTACGAGCAGTACTTC. This gives the protein CASSPRQGSVSYEQYF.